The entry below gives a single TCR beta chain sequence along with its context. This entry is derived from a study of shared clonotypes between healthy human individuals. Generated by immunoSEQ multiplex PCR, the TCRdb table keeps only in-frame clones and is missing some. Of 2 million to 2.5 million clones in the sample, about 95% were seen once. The naive CD8 population came from CD45RO-negative cells selected for CCR7, without terminally differentiated effector memory CD45RA+ cells. Trimming pared 0 bases from V and 2 bases from J, leaving 11 bases between. Germline V CDR1 and CDR2: LGHNA, YSLEER. The length of the CDR3 is 15 residues.

Input material: naive CD8+ T cells sorted from blood. This clonotype was sampled from a man in his late teens or twenties in good health. The genes are TRBV4-3 and TRBJ2-7; no reliable D call. The CDR3 reads CASSQDFSLAYEQYF. In DNA, the CDR3 is TGCGCCAGCAGCCAAGATTTTAGTTTAGCCTACGAGCAGTACTTC.